Following are 15 T cell receptor beta chains from one sample sequenced in a study of T cells in Graves' hyperthyroidism and ophthalmopathy. Using RNA transcripts as the source, TCR beta CDR3 regions were amplified. Initially, a first-round RT-PCR of the TCR CDR3 employed the HTBI primer set. Using its own MiXCR run on the multiplex PCR reads, TCRdb lists one record per CDR3 protein. The table shows hundreds of thousands of distinct CDR3 sequences, with less than 25% occurring only once. Sequences were obtained from blood. These receptor sequences come from a woman under 40 with Graves' ophthalmopathy.

This chain connects TRBV6-2 or TRBV6-3 to TRBJ2-7; 12 bases agree with TRBD1. This CDR3 region has 15 residues. The trim removed 5 bases at V and 7 bases at J, leaving 9 bases unmatched. Germline assignment: CDR1 MNHEY and CDR2 SVGEGT. The CDR3 sequence is CASSDTGTGGLEQYF. CDR3 bases: TGTGCCAGCAGTGACACCGGGACAGGGGGCTTAGAGCAGTACTTC.

This clonotype was detected ten times or more. This chain connects TRBV12-3 or TRBV12-4 to TRBJ2-5; 7 bases are shared with TRBD2. V was pared by 2 bases and J by 2 bases, with 2 bases of the junction left unmatched. This CDR3 has 14 residues. The DNA of the CDR3 is TGTGCCAGCAGTTTATTCGGGGGGCAAGAGACCCAGTACTTC. Protein: CASSLFGGQETQYF.

This clonotype came up many times. The DNA of the CDR3 is TGTGCCAGCAGTTTGTGGACAGGGGGCGACTATGGCTACACCTTC. It yields the protein CASSLWTGGDYGYTF. The rearrangement joins TRBV28 to TRBJ1-2; 11 bases are a match to TRBD1. V was clipped by 3 bases and J by 3 bases; unmatched bases: 3. The CDR3 length is 15 residues. CDR1 MDHEN and CDR2 SYDVKM come from the germline V gene.

At least ten counts were recorded for this clonotype. The chain uses TRBV11-2 and TRBJ2-2, with 8 bases fitting TRBD1. CDR1 and CDR2 (germline): SGHAT, FQNNGV. V was pared by 4 bases and J by 4 bases, with 5 bases of the junction left unmatched. The CDR3 sequence is 15 residues long. The CDR3 DNA reads TGTGCCAGCAGCTCGGGACAGGTGTTCACCGGGGAGCTGTTTTTT. Translated, it gives CASSSGQVFTGELFF.

This clonotype was detected ten times or more. The chain uses TRBV2 and TRBJ1-5; no reliable D call. CDR1 is SNHLY and CDR2 is FYNNEI in the germline V gene. CDR3 length: 14 amino acids. Trimming cost V 3 bases and J 4 bases, with 10 bases left between them. CDR3 sequence (DNA): TGTGCCAGCAGTGAGCTTCCCAATAATCAGCCCCAGCATTTT. It translates to CASSELPNNQPQHF.

This clonotype came up a few times. This chain uses TRBV30 with TRBJ2-3, with 8 bases aligning to TRBD2. After removal of 0 bases from V and 9 bases from J, the junction contained 2 bases not matched to a gene. The CDR3 runs to 12 residues. The germline CDR1 and CDR2 sequences are GTSNPN and SVGIG (reference sequence). Here the CDR3 reads CAWSVERGTQYF. CDR3 coding DNA: TGTGCCTGGAGTGTGGAGCGGGGGACGCAGTATTTT. Full variable domain (missing parts from reference TRBV30 and TRBJ2-3): SQTIHQWPATLVQPVGSPLSLECTVEGTSNPNLYWYRQAAGRGLQLLFYSVGIGQISSEVPQNLSASRPQDRQFILSSKKLLLSDSGFYLCAWSVERGTQYFGPGTRLTVL.

At least ten counts were recorded for this clonotype. The chain combines TRBV7-9 with TRBJ2-7, with D possibly called TRBD1 or TRBD2 (6 bases each). The CDR3 is made up of 11 amino acids. Germline CDR1 reads SEHNR; CDR2 reads FQNEAQ (reference sequence). The V gene lost 4 bases and the J gene lost 12 bases, with 13 bases spanning the gap. CDR3 residues: CASSSGAVGYF. Here the CDR3 DNA reads TGTGCCAGCAGCTCGGGGGCGGTAGGGTACTTC.

The chain carries TRBV12-3 or TRBV12-4 and TRBJ1-1; weak D call: TRBD1 (6 bases). This CDR3 comprises 16 residues. Trimming took off 1 base at V and 1 base at J, with 13 bases between the two ends. The CDR3 DNA reads TGTGCCAGCAGTTTAGGCCCGGGGGGCGCGAACACTGAAGCTTTCTTT. It codes for CASSLGPGGANTEAFF.

This clonotype showed up just once. The gene calls are TRBV28 and TRBJ2-3; D uncertain. This CDR3 is 13 amino acids long. V was clipped by 3 bases and J by 3 bases, with 7 bases between them. Per the germline V gene, CDR1 is MDHEN and CDR2 is SYDVKM. The CDR3 DNA is TGTGCCAGCAGTTTTGATTTAACAGATACGCAGTATTTT. Translated: CASSFDLTDTQYF.

In its sample, this clonotype was seen many times. This chain links TRBV4-1 with TRBJ2-7; maybe TRBD2 (5 bases). In germline, CDR1 is MGHRA, CDR2 YSYEKL. The V and J ends lost 1 base and 1 base respectively, with 11 bases between them. CDR3 length equals 15 residues. The CDR3 sequence is CASSQGPGLSYEQYF. DNA of the CDR3: TGCGCCAGCAGCCAAGGGCCGGGGTTATCCTACGAGCAGTACTTC.

This clonotype was found many times. The chain recombines TRBV2 with TRBJ1-2; 9 positions agree with TRBD1. V trimming: 7 bases; J trimming: 3 bases; junction bases outside the gene matches: 6. CDR1 and CDR2 from the germline V gene are SNHLY and FYNNEI. The CDR3 sequence is 14 residues long. The CDR3 sequence: CASTPGQGDYGYTF. CDR3 DNA sequence: TGTGCCAGCACCCCGGGACAGGGAGACTATGGCTACACCTTC.

This clonotype was recorded many times. This likely comes from a read error, as the CDR3 has no conserved phenylalanine or tryptophan at its end. The chain employs TRBV2 and TRBJ2-5, with no clear D. The CDR3 loop spans 13 amino acids. V lost 5 bases, J lost 0 bases, and 7 bases lay in between. CDR1 and CDR2 (germline): SNHLY, FYNNEI. CDR3 DNA sequence: TGTGCCAGCAGTTCCGAGAACCAAGAGACCCAGTACTCC. This encodes CASSSENQETQYS.

This clonotype was observed a few times. One junction end disagrees with the germline gene, perhaps due to a read error. The chain recombines TRBV11-1 with TRBJ2-7; TRBD2 is a possible D gene (6 bases). CDR1 SGHAT and CDR2 FQDESV come from the germline V gene (reference sequence). This CDR3 is 13 amino acids long. The CDR3 region is CASRLGGLAPLDF. CDR3 DNA: TGTGCCAGCAGGTTGGGGGGTTTAGCCCCCCTGGACTTC.

The chain carries TRBV6-1 and TRBJ2-7; D uncertain. Germline lookup yields CDR1 MNHNS and CDR2 SASEGT. V lost 8 bases and J 2 bases, leaving 19 bases between the germline ends. This CDR3 has 15 residues. CDR3 nucleotide sequence: TGTGCCAGCTCCCCCGGATTTAACAGTGCCTACGAGCAGTACTTC. Translating gives CASSPGFNSAYEQYF.

This clonotype has ten or more counts. The chain couples TRBV12-3 or TRBV12-4 to TRBJ1-1; D not certain. The CDR3 totals 13 residues. The V end was cut by 3 bases, the J end by 0 bases, with 5 bases between. The CDR3 nucleotides are TGTGCCAGCAGTTTCCTACTGAACACTGAAGCTTTCTTT. It is translated as CASSFLLNTEAFF.